The T cell receptor beta chain under discussion was sequenced for a study of T cells in Graves' hyperthyroidism and ophthalmopathy. Study-wide background: Peripheral blood samples were taken at initial diagnosis, prior to any treatment. Study findings and constraints: Most expanded thyroid clonotypes above 0.001 also appeared in blood.

Thyroid ultrasound, orbital computed tomography, clinical symptoms, and serum thyroxine and TRAb underpinned diagnoses. Extraction of PBMCs used roughly 9.3 ml of fresh peripheral blood. Amplification yielded TCR beta CDR3 regions, with RNA transcripts as the source. Using the HTBI primer set, a first-round RT-PCR was run on the TCR CDR3. TCRdb reprocessed the multiplex PCR reads with MiXCR, giving one entry per CDR3 protein. The table shows 450,000 to 500,000 distinct CDR3 sequences, with under 25% occurring only once. CDR1 and CDR2 from the germline V gene are SSHAT and FNYEAQ (reference sequence). This CDR3 region has 14 residues. This clonotype showed up just a few times. Its antigen is not identified. One end of the junction varies from germline; a read error may be responsible.

This receptor was taken from a woman in her 70s with Graves' ophthalmopathy. The sample consisted of blood. The chain uses TRBV7-7 and TRBJ1-5; maybe TRBD1 (6 bases). The CDR3 loop is CASSLGGAEEPQHF. Written as DNA, the CDR3 is TGTGCTAGCAGCTTAGGGGGGGCTGAAGAGCCCCAGCATTTT.